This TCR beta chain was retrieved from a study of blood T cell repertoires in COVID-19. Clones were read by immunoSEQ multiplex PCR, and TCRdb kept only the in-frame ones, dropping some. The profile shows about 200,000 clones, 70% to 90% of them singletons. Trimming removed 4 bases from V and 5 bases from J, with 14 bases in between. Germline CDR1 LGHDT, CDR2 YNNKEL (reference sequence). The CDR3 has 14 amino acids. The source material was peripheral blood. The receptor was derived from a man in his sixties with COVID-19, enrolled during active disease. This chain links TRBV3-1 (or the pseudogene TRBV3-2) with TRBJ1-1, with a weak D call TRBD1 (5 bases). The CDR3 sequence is CASSPGRGRTEAFF. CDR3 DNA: TGTGCCAGCAGCCCTGGGCGGGGCAGAACTGAAGCTTTCTTT.